These T cell receptor beta chains were read from a single sample in a study of blood T cell repertoires in COVID-19. Using immunoSEQ multiplex PCR, the repertoire was profiled, and TCRdb retains in-frame clones only, with some absent. The table includes some 160,000 clones, approximately 88% detected once. The source material was PBMCs or T cells enriched from blood (not recorded which). The receptor set was obtained from a woman aged 50 to 60 who had recovered from COVID-19. The CDR3 runs from the conserved cysteine through the conserved F or W. The order of the fields is J gene, D gene, clone size, V gene, CDR3 protein, CDR3 DNA. D genes are given only for firm matches. Some rows mark clone size as missing; the rest say once, few, many or name a class of expanded clone.

J gene: TRBJ2-1
D gene: TRBD1
clone size: .
V gene: TRBV3-1/TRBV3-2
CDR3 protein: CASSGTVRGQFF
CDR3 DNA: TGTGCCAGCAGCGGGACAGTCAGGGGGCAGTTCTTC

J gene: TRBJ2-2
D gene: .
clone size: few
V gene: TRBV7-3
CDR3 protein: CASSSDSRNTGELFF
CDR3 DNA: TGTGCCAGCAGCTCCGACAGCAGAAACACCGGGGAGCTGTTTTTT

J gene: TRBJ2-7
D gene: .
clone size: once
V gene: TRBV27
CDR3 protein: CASKDYNYEQYF
CDR3 DNA: TGTGCCAGCAAGGACTATAACTACGAGCAGTACTTC

J gene: TRBJ1-1
D gene: TRBD1
clone size: .
V gene: TRBV6-2/TRBV6-3
CDR3 protein: CASSRTGGGTEAFF
CDR3 DNA: TGTGCCAGCAGCCGGACAGGGGGAGGCACTGAAGCTTTCTTT

J gene: TRBJ2-5
D gene: .
clone size: .
V gene: TRBV7-2
CDR3 protein: CASSPPKTTGTQYF
CDR3 DNA: TGTGCCAGCAGCCCTCCCAAGACTACCGGGACCCAGTACTTC

J gene: TRBJ2-3
D gene: TRBD2
clone size: .
V gene: TRBV6-5
CDR3 protein: CASSYGAGGAQGTQYF
CDR3 DNA: TGTGCCAGCAGTTACGGGGCCGGGGGGGCCCAGGGTACGCAGTATTTT

J gene: TRBJ2-7
D gene: TRBD1
clone size: .
V gene: TRBV14
CDR3 protein: CASSPRQGAYEQYF
CDR3 DNA: TGTGCCAGCAGCCCGAGACAGGGGGCCTACGAGCAGTACTTC

J gene: TRBJ1-2
D gene: TRBD1
clone size: few
V gene: TRBV19
CDR3 protein: CASSMQGANYGYTF
CDR3 DNA: TGTGCCAGTAGTATGCAGGGGGCCAACTATGGCTACACCTTC

J gene: TRBJ1-1
D gene: .
clone size: once
V gene: TRBV6-4
CDR3 protein: CASTPPPLPSVWNTEAFF
CDR3 DNA: TGTGCCAGCACCCCCCCACCCCTACCCTCGGTATGGAACACTGAAGCTTTCTTT

J gene: TRBJ1-5
D gene: .
clone size: .
V gene: TRBV7-2
CDR3 protein: CASSLTSGPQHF
CDR3 DNA: TGTGCCAGCAGCTTAACCTCGGGGCCCCAGCATTTT

J gene: TRBJ1-2
D gene: TRBD1
clone size: few
V gene: TRBV5-4
CDR3 protein: CASSLPGQGASGYTF
CDR3 DNA: TGTGCCAGCAGCTTACCGGGACAGGGGGCGAGTGGCTACACCTTC

J gene: TRBJ1-1
D gene: TRBD1
clone size: .
V gene: TRBV7-9
CDR3 protein: CASSSTGGGTAFF
CDR3 DNA: TGTGCCAGCAGCTCAACAGGGGGAGGAACAGCTTTCTTT

J gene: TRBJ1-2
D gene: .
clone size: few
V gene: TRBV19
CDR3 protein: CASSIGGPNYGYTF
CDR3 DNA: TGTGCCAGTAGTATAGGGGGGCCAAACTATGGCTACACCTTC

J gene: TRBJ2-7
D gene: TRBD2
clone size: few
V gene: TRBV19
CDR3 protein: CASSGGDEQYF
CDR3 DNA: TGTGCCAGTAGTGGGGGGGACGAGCAGTACTTC

J gene: TRBJ2-7
D gene: TRBD1
clone size: .
V gene: TRBV5-4
CDR3 protein: CASSARDRGSHEQYF
CDR3 DNA: TGTGCCAGCAGCGCCCGGGACAGGGGATCTCACGAGCAGTACTTC

J gene: TRBJ2-5
D gene: .
clone size: .
V gene: TRBV7-3
CDR3 protein: CASSREYQETQYF
CDR3 DNA: TGTGCCAGCAGCCGGGAGTACCAAGAGACCCAGTACTTC

J gene: TRBJ2-3
D gene: TRBD1
clone size: .
V gene: TRBV7-2
CDR3 protein: CASSSPGRDRLTDTQYF
CDR3 DNA: TGTGCCAGCAGCTCCCCTGGTCGGGACAGGCTCACAGATACGCAGTATTTT

J gene: TRBJ1-1
D gene: TRBD1
clone size: .
V gene: TRBV7-8
CDR3 protein: CASSLGDRGNSEAFF
CDR3 DNA: TGTGCCAGCAGCTTAGGGGACAGGGGGAATAGTGAAGCTTTCTTT

J gene: TRBJ1-5
D gene: TRBD1
clone size: many
V gene: TRBV12-5
CDR3 protein: CASGTGQGGQPQHF
CDR3 DNA: TGTGCTAGTGGTACCGGACAGGGGGGGCAGCCCCAGCATTTT

J gene: TRBJ2-7
D gene: TRBD2
clone size: .
V gene: TRBV6-1
CDR3 protein: CASSEGAGGYEQYF
CDR3 DNA: TGTGCCAGCAGTGAAGGAGCGGGAGGTTACGAGCAGTACTTC

J gene: TRBJ2-3
D gene: .
clone size: .
V gene: TRBV7-8
CDR3 protein: CASSRLTDTQYF
CDR3 DNA: TGTGCCAGCAGCCGATTAACAGATACGCAGTATTTT

J gene: TRBJ1-4
D gene: TRBD1
clone size: .
V gene: TRBV7-9
CDR3 protein: CASSSAQGADEKLFF
CDR3 DNA: TGTGCCAGCAGCTCCGCCCAGGGGGCAGATGAAAAACTGTTTTTT

J gene: TRBJ1-1
D gene: .
clone size: once
V gene: TRBV7-6
CDR3 protein: CASSSLPFGDTEAFF
CDR3 DNA: TGTGCCAGCAGCTCGCTCCCGTTCGGGGACACTGAAGCTTTCTTT

J gene: TRBJ2-1
D gene: .
clone size: .
V gene: TRBV9
CDR3 protein: CASSALWTDDNEQFF
CDR3 DNA: TGTGCCAGCAGCGCCCTCTGGACTGACGACAATGAGCAGTTCTTC

J gene: TRBJ2-3
D gene: .
clone size: .
V gene: TRBV7-2
CDR3 protein: CASSLTPLALSTDTQYF
CDR3 DNA: TGTGCCAGCAGCTTAACCCCACTAGCCCTTAGCACAGATACGCAGTATTTT

J gene: TRBJ2-7
D gene: TRBD1
clone size: few
V gene: TRBV18
CDR3 protein: CASSPGTAPTYEQYF
CDR3 DNA: TGTGCCAGCTCCCCCGGGACAGCTCCTACCTACGAGCAGTACTTC

J gene: TRBJ2-5
D gene: TRBD2
clone size: .
V gene: TRBV7-2
CDR3 protein: CASSSTSGGAETQYF
CDR3 DNA: TGTGCCAGCAGCTCGACTAGCGGGGGGGCGGAGACCCAGTACTTC

J gene: TRBJ1-2
D gene: .
clone size: .
V gene: TRBV6-5
CDR3 protein: CASSSPHLTTYGYTF
CDR3 DNA: TGTGCCAGCAGTTCTCCACACCTTACTACCTATGGCTACACCTTC

J gene: TRBJ2-3
D gene: TRBD1
clone size: .
V gene: TRBV13
CDR3 protein: CASSSTGSNTDTQYF
CDR3 DNA: TGTGCCAGCAGCTCGACAGGGAGTAACACAGATACGCAGTATTTT

J gene: TRBJ2-1
D gene: TRBD2
clone size: .
V gene: TRBV14
CDR3 protein: CASSQGTGSGLAGFYEQFF
CDR3 DNA: TGTGCCAGCAGCCAAGGTACAGGATCCGGACTAGCGGGTTTCTATGAGCAGTTCTTC

J gene: TRBJ2-4
D gene: TRBD1
clone size: few
V gene: TRBV19
CDR3 protein: CASSRDRGGVVTKNIQYF
CDR3 DNA: TGTGCCAGTAGTAGGGACAGGGGAGGAGTGGTGACCAAAAACATTCAGTACTTC

J gene: TRBJ2-5
D gene: .
clone size: .
V gene: TRBV27
CDR3 protein: CASSFMGTQETQYF
CDR3 DNA: TGTGCCAGCAGTTTTATGGGGACTCAAGAGACCCAGTACTTC

J gene: TRBJ1-2
D gene: .
clone size: .
V gene: TRBV19
CDR3 protein: CASSISGLNYGYTF
CDR3 DNA: TGTGCCAGTAGTATTTCAGGTCTCAACTATGGCTACACCTTC

J gene: TRBJ2-2
D gene: TRBD1
clone size: .
V gene: TRBV9
CDR3 protein: CASSPPYGTGRAGELFF
CDR3 DNA: TGTGCCAGCAGCCCCCCTTACGGGACAGGGAGGGCCGGGGAGCTGTTTTTT

J gene: TRBJ1-4
D gene: TRBD1
clone size: few
V gene: TRBV5-1
CDR3 protein: CASSGDRKNEKLFF
CDR3 DNA: TGCGCCAGCAGCGGGGACAGGAAGAATGAAAAACTGTTTTTT

J gene: TRBJ2-3
D gene: TRBD2
clone size: .
V gene: TRBV6-5
CDR3 protein: CASSYSGTSRSDTQYF
CDR3 DNA: TGTGCCAGCAGTTACTCGGGGACTAGTCGGTCCGATACGCAGTATTTT

J gene: TRBJ2-3
D gene: TRBD2
clone size: .
V gene: TRBV12-5
CDR3 protein: CASGLATIAGSTDTQYF
CDR3 DNA: TGTGCTAGTGGTTTGGCAACTATAGCGGGGAGCACAGATACGCAGTATTTT

J gene: TRBJ2-6
D gene: .
clone size: once
V gene: TRBV3-1/TRBV3-2
CDR3 protein: CASSQDLRLSGANVLTF
CDR3 DNA: TGTGCCAGCAGCCAAGATCTTAGACTCTCTGGGGCCAACGTCCTGACTTTC

J gene: TRBJ1-5
D gene: .
clone size: .
V gene: TRBV7-2
CDR3 protein: CASSLIGHSSVNQPQHF
CDR3 DNA: TGTGCCAGCAGCTTGATAGGACACTCGTCGGTTAATCAGCCCCAGCATTTT

J gene: TRBJ2-7
D gene: .
clone size: few
V gene: TRBV2
CDR3 protein: CASSESGSITYEQYF
CDR3 DNA: TGTGCCAGCAGCGAGTCGGGGTCCATAACCTACGAGCAGTACTTC

J gene: TRBJ2-7
D gene: TRBD1
clone size: .
V gene: TRBV19
CDR3 protein: CASSTLGTGGSEQYF
CDR3 DNA: TGTGCCAGTAGTACCCTCGGGACAGGGGGCAGCGAGCAGTACTTC

J gene: TRBJ2-7
D gene: .
clone size: .
V gene: TRBV7-2
CDR3 protein: CASRVPGDSYEQYF
CDR3 DNA: TGTGCCAGCAGGGTCCCCGGGGACTCCTACGAGCAGTACTTC

J gene: TRBJ1-3
D gene: .
clone size: many
V gene: TRBV27
CDR3 protein: CASSLSRGDTIYF
CDR3 DNA: TGTGCCAGCAGTTTGTCCAGGGGTGACACCATATATTTT

J gene: TRBJ2-1
D gene: TRBD2
clone size: .
V gene: TRBV27
CDR3 protein: CASSLASGGLEQFF
CDR3 DNA: TGTGCCAGCAGTTTGGCTAGCGGGGGCTTGGAGCAGTTCTTC

J gene: TRBJ2-5
D gene: TRBD1
clone size: .
V gene: TRBV24-1
CDR3 protein: CATSDLGTGSDQETQYF
CDR3 DNA: TGTGCCACCAGTGATTTGGGGACAGGGTCGGACCAAGAGACCCAGTACTTC

J gene: TRBJ1-2
D gene: TRBD1
clone size: .
V gene: TRBV6-5
CDR3 protein: CASSWPGQARYGYTF
CDR3 DNA: TGTGCCAGCAGTTGGCCAGGACAGGCCCGATATGGCTACACCTTC

J gene: TRBJ2-7
D gene: .
clone size: .
V gene: TRBV4-1
CDR3 protein: CASSQTPGQIYEQYF
CDR3 DNA: TGCGCCAGCAGCCAAACACCGGGACAAATCTACGAGCAGTACTTC